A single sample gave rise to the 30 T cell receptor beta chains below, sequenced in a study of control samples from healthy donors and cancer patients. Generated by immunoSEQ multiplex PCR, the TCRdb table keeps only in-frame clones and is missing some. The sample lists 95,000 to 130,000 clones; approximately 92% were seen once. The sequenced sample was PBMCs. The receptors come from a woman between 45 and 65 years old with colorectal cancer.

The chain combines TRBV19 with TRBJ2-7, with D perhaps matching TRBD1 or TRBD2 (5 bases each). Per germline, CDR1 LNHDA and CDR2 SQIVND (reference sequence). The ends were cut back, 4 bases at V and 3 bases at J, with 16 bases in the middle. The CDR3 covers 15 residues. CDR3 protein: CASSRYRDGNYEQYF. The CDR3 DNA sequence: TGTGCCAGTAGTAGATACCGGGACGGGAACTACGAGCAGTACTTC.

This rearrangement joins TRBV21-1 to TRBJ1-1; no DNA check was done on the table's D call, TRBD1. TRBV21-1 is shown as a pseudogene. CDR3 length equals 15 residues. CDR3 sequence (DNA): TGTGCCAGCAGCAACTGCAGGGGCAAGAACACTGAAGCTTTCTTT. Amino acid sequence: CASSNCRGKNTEAFF.

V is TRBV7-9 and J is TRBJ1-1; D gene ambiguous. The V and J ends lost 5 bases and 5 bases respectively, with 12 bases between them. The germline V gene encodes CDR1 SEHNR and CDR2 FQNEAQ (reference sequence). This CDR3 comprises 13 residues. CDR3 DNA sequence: TGTGCCAGCAGCCCACGGACGGAGACTGAAGCTTTCTTT. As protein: CASSPRTETEAFF.

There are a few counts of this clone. As DNA, the CDR3 is TGTGCCAGCAGCTTATTAGAGATCGGGCAGTACTTC. Its translation: CASSLLEIGQYF. This chain links TRBV7-8 with TRBJ2-7, with D unresolved. This CDR3 is built from 12 residues. The V end lost 2 bases, the J end lost 9 bases, and 11 bases lay between the germline ends. Germline V gives CDR1 SGHVS, CDR2 FQNEAQ.

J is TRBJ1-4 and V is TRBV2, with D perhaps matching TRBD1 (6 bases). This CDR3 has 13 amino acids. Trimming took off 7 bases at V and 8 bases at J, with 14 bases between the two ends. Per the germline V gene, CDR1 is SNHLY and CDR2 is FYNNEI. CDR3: CASTMTGGEKLFF. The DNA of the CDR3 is TGTGCCAGCACGATGACAGGAGGCGAAAAACTGTTTTTT.

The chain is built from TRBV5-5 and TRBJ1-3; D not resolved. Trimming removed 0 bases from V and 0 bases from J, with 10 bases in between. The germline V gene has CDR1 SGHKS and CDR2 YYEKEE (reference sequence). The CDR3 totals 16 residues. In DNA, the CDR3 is TGTGCCAGCAGCTTGGCCGCAGGAAACTCTGGAAACACCATATATTTT. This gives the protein CASSLAAGNSGNTIYF.

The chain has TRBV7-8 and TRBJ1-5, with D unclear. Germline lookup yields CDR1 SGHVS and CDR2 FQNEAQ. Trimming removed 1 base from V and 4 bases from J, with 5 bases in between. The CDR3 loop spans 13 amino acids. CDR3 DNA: TGTGCCAGCAGCTTAGGCGAGAATCAGCCCCAGCATTTT. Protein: CASSLGENQPQHF.

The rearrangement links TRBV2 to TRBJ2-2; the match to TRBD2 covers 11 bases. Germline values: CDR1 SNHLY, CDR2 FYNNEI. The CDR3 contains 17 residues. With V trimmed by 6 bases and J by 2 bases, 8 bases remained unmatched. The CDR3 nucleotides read TGTGCCAGCAGGAAACTAGCGGGGGCCTCTAACACCGGGGAGCTGTTTTTT. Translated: CASRKLAGASNTGELFF.

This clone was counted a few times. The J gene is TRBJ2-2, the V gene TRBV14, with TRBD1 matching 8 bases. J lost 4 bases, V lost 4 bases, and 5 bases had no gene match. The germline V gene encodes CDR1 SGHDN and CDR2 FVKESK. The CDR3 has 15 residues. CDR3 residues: CASSLRTGSTGELFF. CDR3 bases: TGTGCCAGCAGCCTGAGGACAGGGAGCACCGGGGAGCTGTTTTTT. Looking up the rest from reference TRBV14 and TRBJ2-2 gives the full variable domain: EAGVTQFPSHSVIEKGQTVTLRCDPISGHDNLYWYRRVMGKEIKFLLHFVKESKQDESGMPNNRFLAERTGGTYSTLKVQPAELEDSGVYFCASSLRTGSTGELFFGEGSRLTVL.

The CDR3 DNA reads as TGTGCCAGCAGTCGTGGCTACGACACTGAAGCTTTCTTT. Encoded protein: CASSRGYDTEAFF. The chain links TRBV28 to TRBJ1-1; no definite D call. Germline lookup yields CDR1 MDHEN and CDR2 SYDVKM. This CDR3 is 13 amino acids long. V was pared by 5 bases and J by 3 bases, with 10 bases between.

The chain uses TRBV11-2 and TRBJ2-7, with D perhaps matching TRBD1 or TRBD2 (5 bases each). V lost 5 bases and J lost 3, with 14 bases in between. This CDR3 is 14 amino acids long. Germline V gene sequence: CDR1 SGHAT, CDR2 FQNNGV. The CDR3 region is CASSPTGAGYEQYF. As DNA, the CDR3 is TGTGCCAGCAGCCCGACCGGGGCCGGCTACGAGCAGTACTTC.

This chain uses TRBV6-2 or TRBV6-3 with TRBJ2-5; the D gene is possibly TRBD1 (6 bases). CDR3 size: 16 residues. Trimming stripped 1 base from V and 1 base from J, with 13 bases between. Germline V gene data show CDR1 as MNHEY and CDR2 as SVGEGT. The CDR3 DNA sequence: TGTGCCAGCAGTTACTTTGGGACAACCAGCCAAGAGACCCAGTACTTC. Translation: CASSYFGTTSQETQYF.

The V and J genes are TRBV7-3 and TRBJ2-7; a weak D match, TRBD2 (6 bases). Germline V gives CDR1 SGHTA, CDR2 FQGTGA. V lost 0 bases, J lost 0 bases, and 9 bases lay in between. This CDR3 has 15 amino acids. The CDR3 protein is CASSLTPDYSYEQYF. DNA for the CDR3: TGTGCCAGCAGCTTAACCCCGGACTACTCCTACGAGCAGTACTTC.

CDR3 DNA sequence: TGTGCCAGCAGTGAAGCTTCTCTGGATACGCAGTATTTT. The encoded protein is CASSEASLDTQYF. V and J are TRBV6-1 and TRBJ2-3; D gene uncertain. The CDR3 spans 13 residues. Trimming took 0 bases from V and 6 from J, leaving 7 bases between them. Germline-derived CDR1 and CDR2 are MNHNS and SASEGT.

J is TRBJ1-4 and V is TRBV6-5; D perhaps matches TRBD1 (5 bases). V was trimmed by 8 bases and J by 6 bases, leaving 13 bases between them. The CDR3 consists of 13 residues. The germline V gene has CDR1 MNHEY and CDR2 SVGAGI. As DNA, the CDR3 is TGTGCCAGCCGGGACGGAGGGGATGAAAAACTGTTTTTT. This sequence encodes CASRDGGDEKLFF.

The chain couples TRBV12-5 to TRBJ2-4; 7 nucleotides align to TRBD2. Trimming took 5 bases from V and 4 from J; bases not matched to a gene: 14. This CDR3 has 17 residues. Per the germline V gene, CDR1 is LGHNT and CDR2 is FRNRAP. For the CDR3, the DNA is TGTGCTAGTGGTGCCTCCCAAGGCCTAGCGGATAAAAACATTCAGTACTTC. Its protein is CASGASQGLADKNIQYF.

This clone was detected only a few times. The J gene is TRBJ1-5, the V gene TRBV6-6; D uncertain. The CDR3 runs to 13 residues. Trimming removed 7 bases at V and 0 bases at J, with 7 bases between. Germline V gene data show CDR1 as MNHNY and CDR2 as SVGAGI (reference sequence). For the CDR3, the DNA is TGTGCCAGCACGGAGTATAGCAATCAGCCCCAGCATTTT. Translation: CASTEYSNQPQHF.

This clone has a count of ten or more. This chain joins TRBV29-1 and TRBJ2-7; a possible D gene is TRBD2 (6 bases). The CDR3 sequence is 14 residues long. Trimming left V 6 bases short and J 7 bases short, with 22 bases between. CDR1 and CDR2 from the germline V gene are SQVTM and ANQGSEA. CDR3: CSVAPPSGDGEQYF. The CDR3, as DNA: TGCAGCGTGGCCCCCCCATCGGGGGATGGGGAGCAGTACTTC.

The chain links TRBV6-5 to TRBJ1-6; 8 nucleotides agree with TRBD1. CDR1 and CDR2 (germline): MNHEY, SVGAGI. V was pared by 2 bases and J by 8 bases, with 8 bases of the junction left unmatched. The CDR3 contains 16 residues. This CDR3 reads CASSYPTGTGDSPLHF. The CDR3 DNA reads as TGTGCCAGCAGTTACCCCACCGGGACAGGAGATTCACCCCTCCACTTT.

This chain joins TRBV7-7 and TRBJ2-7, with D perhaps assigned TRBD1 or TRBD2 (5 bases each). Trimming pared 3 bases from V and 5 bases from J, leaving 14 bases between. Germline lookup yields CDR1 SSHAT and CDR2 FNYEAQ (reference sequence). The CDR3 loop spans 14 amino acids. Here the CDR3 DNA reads TGTGCCAGCAGCTTGGGACCCCAGTCGGACGAGCAGTACTTC. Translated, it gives CASSLGPQSDEQYF.

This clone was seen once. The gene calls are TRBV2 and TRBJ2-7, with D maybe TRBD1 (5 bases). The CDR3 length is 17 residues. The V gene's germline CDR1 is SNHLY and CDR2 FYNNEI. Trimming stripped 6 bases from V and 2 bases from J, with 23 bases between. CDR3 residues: CASRDGSGIGAPYEQYF. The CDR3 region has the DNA TGTGCCAGCAGAGATGGTAGTGGGATTGGGGCACCCTACGAGCAGTACTTC.

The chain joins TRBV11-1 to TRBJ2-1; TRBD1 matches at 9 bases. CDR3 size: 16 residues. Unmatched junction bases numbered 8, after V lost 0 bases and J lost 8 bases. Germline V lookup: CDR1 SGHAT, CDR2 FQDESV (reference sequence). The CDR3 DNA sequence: TGTGCCAGCAGCTTAGCAACCGGGACAGGGCGCGATGAGCAGTTCTTC. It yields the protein CASSLATGTGRDEQFF.

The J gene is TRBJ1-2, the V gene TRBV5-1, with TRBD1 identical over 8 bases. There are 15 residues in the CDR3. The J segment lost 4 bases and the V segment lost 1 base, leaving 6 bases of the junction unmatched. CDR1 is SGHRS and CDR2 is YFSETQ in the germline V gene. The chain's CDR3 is CASSLSQGAGYGYTF. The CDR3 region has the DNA TGCGCCAGCAGCTTGTCCCAGGGGGCAGGCTATGGCTACACCTTC.

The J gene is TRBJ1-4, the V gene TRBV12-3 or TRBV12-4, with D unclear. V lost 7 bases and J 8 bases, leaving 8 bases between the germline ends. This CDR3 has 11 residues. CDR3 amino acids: CASKAGEKLFF. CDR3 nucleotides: TGTGCCAGCAAGGCGGGGGAAAAACTGTTTTTT.

CDR3 sequence: CASKRGQGTEAFF. CDR3 nucleotides: TGTGCCAGTAAGAGGGGGCAGGGCACTGAAGCTTTCTTT. The chain recombines TRBV19 with TRBJ1-1; 7 bases fit TRBD1. CDR3 length: 13 amino acids. Germline CDR1 is LNHDA and CDR2 is SQIVND (reference sequence). V trimming: 7 bases; J trimming: 4 bases; junction bases outside the gene matches: 6.

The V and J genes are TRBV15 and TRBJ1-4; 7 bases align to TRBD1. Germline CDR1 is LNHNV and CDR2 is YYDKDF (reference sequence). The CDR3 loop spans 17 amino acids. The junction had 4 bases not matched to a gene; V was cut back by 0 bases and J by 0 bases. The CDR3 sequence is CATSREQGTATNEKLFF. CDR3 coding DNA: TGTGCCACCAGCAGAGAACAGGGGACTGCAACTAATGAAAAACTGTTTTTT.

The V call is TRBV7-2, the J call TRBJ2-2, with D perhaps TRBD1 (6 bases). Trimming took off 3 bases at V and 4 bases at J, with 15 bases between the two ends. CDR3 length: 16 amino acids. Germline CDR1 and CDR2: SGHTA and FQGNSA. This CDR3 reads CASSFGTRVATGELFF. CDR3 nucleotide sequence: TGTGCCAGCAGCTTCGGGACAAGGGTGGCCACCGGGGAGCTGTTTTTT.

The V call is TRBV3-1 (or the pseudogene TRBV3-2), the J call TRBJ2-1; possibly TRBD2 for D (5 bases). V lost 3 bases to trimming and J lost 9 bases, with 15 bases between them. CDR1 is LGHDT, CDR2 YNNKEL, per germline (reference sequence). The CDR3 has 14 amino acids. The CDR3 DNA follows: TGTGCCAGCAGCCAGCGGGCCGGAGGTGGTGAGCAGTTCTTC. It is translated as CASSQRAGGGEQFF.

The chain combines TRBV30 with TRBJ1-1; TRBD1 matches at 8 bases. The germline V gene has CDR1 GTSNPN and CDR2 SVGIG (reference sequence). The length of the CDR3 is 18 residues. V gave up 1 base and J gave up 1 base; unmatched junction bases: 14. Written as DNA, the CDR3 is TGTGCCTGGAGTGCCCGGACCACTCTCGGGACAGGGAACACTGAAGCTTTCTTT. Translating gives CAWSARTTLGTGNTEAFF.

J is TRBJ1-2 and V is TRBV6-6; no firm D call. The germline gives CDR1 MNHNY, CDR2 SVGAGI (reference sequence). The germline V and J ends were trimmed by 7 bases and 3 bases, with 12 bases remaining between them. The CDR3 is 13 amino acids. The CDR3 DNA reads TGTGCCAGCACCCACCGAAGGGACTATGGCTACACCTTC. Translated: CASTHRRDYGYTF.